The sequence of this T cell receptor beta chain was determined in a study of beta chain features in type 1 diabetes listed by TCRdb under 2018. With regard to the full study: Mean age, gender distribution, total cell number and subset yield did not differ between patients and healthy donors. Across all samples, around 100 million sorted cells were examined, and cell number per subset correlated strongly with RNA yield. In the study, recently diagnosed type 1 diabetes patients and matched healthy donors were compared on the TCRB repertoires of their sorted circulating CD4+ T cell subsets. Whereas all 30 or so donors provided naive and central memory subsets, regulatory and stem cell-like memory subsets were isolated from just 8 patients and roughly 8 healthy donors.

The High Capacity cDNA Reverse Transcription Kit was used to reverse transcribe all of the isolated RNA, meaning that expressed TCRB transcripts were what got sequenced. Deep immunoSEQ sequencing was applied to naive, central memory and regulatory T cell samples, giving an average of about 3.7 million total reads per sample. After sorted cells were lysed in RLT buffer, RNA was extracted with DNase-treated RNeasy Micro or Mini kits, with the choice depending on cell number. To prevent cross-contamination, each cell subset was processed individually, whereas patient and healthy donor samples were processed jointly. The immunoSEQ multiplex PCR was used to amplify TCRB sequences from cDNA, yielding 87-bp fragments that span the CDR3 region. Sequencing of the amplicons was done on the Illumina HiSeq platform. The study's own analysis went as follows. PCR bias was computationally corrected using synthetic template baselines, reads within Hamming distance 2 were collapsed, and singletons that could not be merged were discarded. Reads were aligned against IMGT so that V, D and J genes, CDR3 length and insertions or deletions at six rearrangement sites could be assigned. Within each subset, clonotype counts were normalized to the number of sorted cells before true diversity and Gini coefficients were calculated with the tcR R package. The overlap coefficient, calculated on TCRB nucleotide sequences, was used to measure repertoire sharing. As a proxy for the pre-selection repertoire, out-of-frame TCRB sequences from naive cells were analyzed. Here the immuneACCESS table is served through TCRdb, limited to in-frame sequences with V and J called. Missing clones are a known gap in these copies; in checked studies unresolved V genes cover under half, and the rest lacks a known reason. V and J calls and clone size are given by that table; D and trimming were obtained from the DNA. Recorded for this sample are around 240,000 clones; around 15% of them occurred a single time. Of the sample, about 0.08% falls within the top ten clones.

Notes on this clone: No antigen is known for it. Base-call qualities are not available, and no considerably larger clone is one nucleotide away.

Measured from the cysteine to the phenylalanine, the CDR3 is 13 residues long. This entry keeps only the CDR3 DNA: 39 bases, framed from base 1. CDR1 and CDR2 (MDHEN, SYDVKM) derive from the germline V gene. V and J are truncated by 3 bases and 7 bases respectively, leaving an intervening sequence of 12 bases. What the authors observed across the whole study: Shorter templates might be favored by PCR, yet because patient and control samples were amplified and corrected together, any such skew would affect both groups equally. Because cDNA rather than genomic DNA was sequenced, highly expressing activated cells could have been over-represented, although no difference in activation and CD3 levels was found between groups. Because small numbers of individuals were included in the HLA sub-analyses, any influence of HLA type on TCRB rearrangement was left unresolved. Fewer insertions and more nucleotide deletions at VDJ recombination sites were observed in patients with type 1 diabetes, implying thymic rearrangement abnormalities. Naive, central memory and regulatory TCRB repertoires appeared to be more alike among patients than among healthy donors. Type 1 diabetes patients showed a moderate but significant shortening of TCRB CDR3 length in all four CD4+ subsets.

From each donor, a single peripheral blood sample of 90 to 150 mL on average was drawn into heparinised tubes. A BD FACSAria II and a panel including CD45RO, CCR7, CD25, CD127, CD95 and CD27 were used to sort naive, central memory, regulatory and stem cell-like memory CD4+ T cells. Purity was above 95% for every sorted population. PBMCs were separated immediately by Lymphoprep density gradient centrifugation and were stained directly, without being cultured. So that batch effects would be minimized, each experiment stained and sorted samples in pairs, pairing one healthy donor with one patient. The rearrangement combines TRBV28 with TRBJ2-5; TRBD2 could be the D gene, as 6 bases match. Input material: naive CD4+ T cells from blood. The cell subset or site label, read with the paper, signifies: true naive CD4+ T cells. This receptor was identified in a young man with type 1 diabetes. The bases are TGTGCCAGCAGTTTGGGGGGTTTCGGGACCCAGTACTTC. Its protein reads: CASSLGGFGTQYF.